The sequence of this T cell receptor (beta chain) was determined in a study of CD8 T cells in Susac syndrome. This CDR3 has 15 amino acids. Germline lookup yields CDR1 MNHEY and CDR2 SMNVEV (reference sequence). J was trimmed by 1 base and V by 2 bases; bases with no gene match: 3. Random hexamers were used to reverse transcribe an amount of roughly 0.45 to 1 ug RNA. TCRdb ran MiXCR on the immunoSEQ multiplex PCR reads and lists one entry per CDR3 protein. Among about 180,000 distinct CDR3 sequences, 90% to 96% were seen once, and the ten largest hold about 0.12%. This clonotype has only a few counts.

Sequences were obtained from CD4+ T cells from PBMCs. The sequence was obtained from a human donor with Susac syndrome. V and J are TRBV27 and TRBJ2-7, with TRBD1 matching 9 bases. For the CDR3, the DNA is TGTGCCAGCAGTTTAACCGGGACAGGGTCCTACGAGCAGTACTTC. Its translation: CASSLTGTGSYEQYF.